The present entry profiles one T cell receptor beta chain with its context. The data stem from a study of shared clonotypes between healthy human individuals. In germline, CDR1 is SGHDN, CDR2 FVKESK. This CDR3 is built from 16 residues. After removal of 3 bases from V and 3 bases from J, the junction contained 2 bases not matched to a gene. Sequencing was performed with immunoSEQ multiplex PCR; in TCRdb, only in-frame clones are kept and a portion is missing. Here the sample spans 1.5 million to 1.9 million clones, 98% being singletons. The source is a man between 25 and 39 years old in good health. Sequenced: naive CD4+ T cells sorted from blood. Documented subset: CD45RA+ positively selected. The chain couples TRBV14 to TRBJ2-1, with 13 positions matching TRBD2. The CDR3 region is CASSQGLAGHYNEQFF. CDR3 in DNA: TGTGCCAGCAGCCAGGGACTAGCGGGACACTACAATGAGCAGTTCTTC.